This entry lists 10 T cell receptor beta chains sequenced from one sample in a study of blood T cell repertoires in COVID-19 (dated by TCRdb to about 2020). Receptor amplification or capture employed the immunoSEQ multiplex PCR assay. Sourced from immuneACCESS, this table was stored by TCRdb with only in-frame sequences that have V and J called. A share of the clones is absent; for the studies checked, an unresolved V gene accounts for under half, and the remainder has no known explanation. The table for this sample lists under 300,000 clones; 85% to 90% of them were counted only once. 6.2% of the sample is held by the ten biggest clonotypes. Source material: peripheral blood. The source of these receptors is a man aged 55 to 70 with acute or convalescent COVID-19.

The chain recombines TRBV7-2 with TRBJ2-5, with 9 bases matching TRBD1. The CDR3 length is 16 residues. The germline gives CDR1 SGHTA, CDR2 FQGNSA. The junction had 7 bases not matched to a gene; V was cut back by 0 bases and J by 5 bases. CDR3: CASSLAPGQGKETQYF. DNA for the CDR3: TGTGCCAGCAGCTTAGCCCCGGGACAGGGAAAGGAGACCCAGTACTTC.

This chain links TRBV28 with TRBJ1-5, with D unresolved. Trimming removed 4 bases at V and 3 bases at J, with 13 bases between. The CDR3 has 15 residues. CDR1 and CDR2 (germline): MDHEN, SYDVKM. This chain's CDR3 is CASSSPGSDNQPQHF. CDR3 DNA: TGTGCCAGCAGTTCCCCTGGCAGCGACAATCAGCCCCAGCATTTT.

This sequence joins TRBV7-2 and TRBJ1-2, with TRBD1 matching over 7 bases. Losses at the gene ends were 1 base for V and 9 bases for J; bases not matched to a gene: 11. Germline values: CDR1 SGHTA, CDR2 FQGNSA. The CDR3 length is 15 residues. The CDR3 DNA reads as TGTGCCAGCAGCTTAGGGACAGGTGGTTACAGGAGCTACACCTTC. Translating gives CASSLGTGGYRSYTF.

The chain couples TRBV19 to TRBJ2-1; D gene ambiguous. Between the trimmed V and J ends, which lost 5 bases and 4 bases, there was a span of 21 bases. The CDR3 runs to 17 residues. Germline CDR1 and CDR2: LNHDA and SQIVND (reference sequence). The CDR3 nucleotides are TGTGCCAGTAGTCCCCGAGCCGCGTTAGTTGATTACAATGAGCAGTTCTTC. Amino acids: CASSPRAALVDYNEQFF.

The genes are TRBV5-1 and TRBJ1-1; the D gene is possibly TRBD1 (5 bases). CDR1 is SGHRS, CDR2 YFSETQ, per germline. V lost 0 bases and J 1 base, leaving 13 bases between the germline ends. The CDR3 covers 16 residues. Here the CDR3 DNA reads TGCGCCAGCAGCTTGGGGGGCGCGAATCAGAACACTGAAGCTTTCTTT. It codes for CASSLGGANQNTEAFF.

In DNA, the CDR3 is TGTGCCAGCTCTATCTCTTACAATGAGCAGTTCTTC. This encodes CASSISYNEQFF. V usage is TRBV7-2 and J usage is TRBJ2-1; D remains ambiguous. The CDR3 is 12 amino acids. Trimming pared 8 bases from V and 4 bases from J, leaving 9 bases between. The germline gives CDR1 SGHTA, CDR2 FQGNSA.

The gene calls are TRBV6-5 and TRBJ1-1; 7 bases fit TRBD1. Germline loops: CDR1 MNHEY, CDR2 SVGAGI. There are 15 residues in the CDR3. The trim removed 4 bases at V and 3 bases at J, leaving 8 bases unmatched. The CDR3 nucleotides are TGTGCCAGCAGTTCAGCAGGGGGTGGAGACACTGAAGCTTTCTTT. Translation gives CASSSAGGGDTEAFF.

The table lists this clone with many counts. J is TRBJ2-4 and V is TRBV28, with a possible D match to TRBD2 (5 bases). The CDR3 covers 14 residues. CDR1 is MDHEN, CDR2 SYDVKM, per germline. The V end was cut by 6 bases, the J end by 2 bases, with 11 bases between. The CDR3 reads CASRQRNSKNIQYF. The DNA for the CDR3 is TGTGCCAGCAGGCAGCGGAACTCCAAAAACATTCAGTACTTC.

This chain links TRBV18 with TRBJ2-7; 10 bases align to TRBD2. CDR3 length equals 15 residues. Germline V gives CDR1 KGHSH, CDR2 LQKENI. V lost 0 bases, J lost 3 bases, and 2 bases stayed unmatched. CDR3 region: CASSPPASGSYEQYF. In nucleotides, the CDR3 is TGTGCCAGCTCACCACCGGCTAGCGGGAGCTACGAGCAGTACTTC.

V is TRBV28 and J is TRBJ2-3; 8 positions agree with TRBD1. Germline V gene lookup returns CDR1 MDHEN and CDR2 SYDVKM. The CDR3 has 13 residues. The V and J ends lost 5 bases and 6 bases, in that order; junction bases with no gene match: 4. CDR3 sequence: CASSGQGVDTQYF. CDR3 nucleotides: TGTGCCAGCAGTGGACAGGGTGTGGATACGCAGTATTTT.